Each of the 2 T cell receptor beta chains below was sequenced from the same sample in a study of cytomegalovirus exposure and HLA in healthy donors (dated by TCRdb to 2016 to 2017). Library construction relied on the immunoSEQ multiplex PCR assay. For the multiplex PCR, a mixture combining 60 forward primers for TCR Vbeta segments and 13 reverse primers for TCR Jbeta segments was used. TCRdb's version of the immuneACCESS table is confined to in-frame rearrangements and falls short of the full clone set. An unresolved V gene accounts for under half of the shortfall where checked; the remainder is of unknown origin. This sample comprises 170,000 or so clones, around 80% of them detected only once. 6.4% of the sample is in the top ten clones. Sequencing used PBMCs. These receptors all come from a man between 50 and 59 years old in good health and CMV-seropositive.

The chain carries TRBV7-8 and TRBJ2-2; no clear D. CDR3 length: 14 amino acids. The germline V gene encodes CDR1 SGHVS and CDR2 FQNEAQ. Trimming shortened V by 4 bases and J by 3 bases, and 9 bases separated the two germline ends. The CDR3 region has the DNA TGTGCCAGCAGCTCCAGACGGGACACCGGGGAGCTGTTTTTT. Translation gives CASSSRRDTGELFF.

The chain uses TRBV14 and TRBJ1-2; tentatively, D is TRBD1 (5 bases). Looked up from germline, CDR1 is SGHDN and CDR2 is FVKESK. V shed 2 bases and J shed 7 bases, with 8 bases lying between them. This CDR3 is built from 12 residues. CDR3 residues: CASSQQGAGYTF. The DNA of the CDR3 is TGTGCCAGCAGCCAACAAGGGGCTGGCTACACCTTC. The whole variable domain, remainder taken from reference TRBV14 and TRBJ1-2, is EAGVTQFPSHSVIEKGQTVTLRCDPISGHDNLYWYRRVMGKEIKFLLHFVKESKQDESGMPNNRFLAERTGGTYSTLKVQPAELEDSGVYFCASSQQGAGYTFGSGTRLTVV.